This entry concerns a single TCR beta chain. The antigen is undetermined. TCRdb itself ran the RT-PCR reads through MiXCR, one entry per CDR3 protein. The sample contains approximately 200,000 distinct CDR3 sequences, under 15% of which appear only once. This entry belongs to a study of response to subunit inactivated influenza vaccine. Study observations and caveats: Few additional T cells are recruited per seasonal influenza vaccination, authors suggested.

V shed 1 base, J shed 3 bases, and the junction held 5 bases outside the gene matches. Germline CDR1 and CDR2: LGHNA and YSLEER. The CDR3 totals 15 residues. The sequencing used CD8+ T cells sorted from PBMCs, collected roughly 5 days after vaccination. This TCR came from a man aged 50-60 years who received an inactivated influenza vaccine. The chain carries TRBV4-3 and TRBJ2-7; 8 nucleotides line up with TRBD2. CDR3 nucleotide sequence: TGCGCCAGCAGCCAAGCGGGCGGGGGGTTCTACGAGCAGTACTTC. Translating gives CASSQAGGGFYEQYF.